Described below is a single T cell receptor (beta chain) sequence and its context. Repertoires were generated with immunoSEQ multiplex PCR, while TCRdb's copy carries only in-frame clones and drops some. Here the sample spans approximately 51,000 clones, around 93% being singletons. This sample stems from a study of T cell changes during pregnancy in multiple sclerosis. Germline trimming cut 0 bases from V and 2 bases from J; bases unmatched to any gene: 5. CDR3 length: 15 residues. Germline loops: CDR1 SGHRS, CDR2 YFSETQ. The sequenced sample was peripheral blood, obtained in the second trimester of pregnancy. The V gene is TRBV5-1, the J gene TRBJ2-7; 7 bases align to TRBD2. The receptor was isolated from a female donor with multiple sclerosis, enrolled in a pregnancy study. The DNA for the CDR3 is TGCGCCAGCAGCTTGGCTAGCGGCAACCCCTACGAGCAGTACTTC. As protein: CASSLASGNPYEQYF.